This entry concerns a single TCR beta chain. The source of the sample is a study of identifying expanded T cells in peripheral blood. The CDR3 has 19 amino acids. V lost 4 bases to trimming and J lost 5 bases, with 26 bases between them. Germline CDR1 reads SGHDN; CDR2 reads FVKESK. Generated by immunoSEQ multiplex PCR, the TCRdb table keeps only in-frame clones and is missing some. The sample has approximately 130,000 clones, over 65% seen once; the top ten hold more than 2.5%. V usage is TRBV14 and J usage is TRBJ1-4; tentatively, D is TRBD1 (5 bases). The sequencing input was blood. This clonotype was sampled from a person between 18 and 70 years old in good health. The CDR3 sequence: CASSPIRPWGETENEKLFF. CDR3 nucleotide sequence: TGTGCCAGCAGCCCCATCCGCCCTTGGGGTGAGACAGAGAATGAAAAACTGTTTTTT.